The rows below give T cell receptor beta chains drawn from one sample of a study of tumor-infiltrating lymphocytes in primary liver carcinoma. TCRdb fed the multiplex PCR reads into MiXCR, producing one record per CDR3 protein. The profile shows 110,000 or so distinct CDR3 sequences, around 80% of them singletons. Sequencing was performed on liver tumor tissue from sampling region 3. Every receptor here comes from a man in his forties with primary liver carcinoma and hepatitis B virus infection. CDR3s include the opening cysteine and the closing phenylalanine or tryptophan. A D gene is named only where the DNA matches it firmly. A clone size is listed for some rows: how often the clone was seen (once, few, many), or a class if it is expanded.

NA,NA,TRBJ1-2,TRBV7-9,CASSDDRQWNYGYTF,TGTGCCAGCAGCGACGATCGACAGTGGAACTATGGCTACACCTTC
NA,NA,TRBJ2-7,TRBV12-3/TRBV12-4,CASSLGSVDNKQYF,TGTGCCAGCAGTTTAGGTTCAGTTGACAATAAGCAGTACTTC
NA,NA,TRBJ2-5,TRBV29-1,CSDEDPSVQETQYF,TGCAGCGATGAAGATCCCTCAGTTCAAGAGACCCAGTATTTC
NA,TRBD2,TRBJ2-1,TRBV14,CASSFLTSVYNEQFF,TGTGCCAGTAGCTTTCTGACTAGCGTTTACAATGAGCAGTTCTTC
once,TRBD1,TRBJ2-1,TRBV29-1,CSVPTGGSYHEQFF,TGCAGCGTTCCAACAGGGGGGTCCTATCATGAGCAGTTCTTC
once,NA,TRBJ2-7,TRBV4-3,CASSQEAGSRYHEHYF,TGCGCCAGCAGTCAAGAGGCGGGGAGCAGATACCACGAGCATTACTTC
NA,NA,TRBJ1-1,TRBV29-1,CSIRPSGRNTEAFF,TGCAGCATCCGCCCGTCTGGGAGAAACACTGAAGCTTTCTTT
NA,NA,TRBJ2-3,TRBV11-1,CASSLARECTDTQYF,TGTGCCAGCAGTTTGGCGAGGGAGTGCACAGATACGCAGTATTTT
NA,TRBD1,TRBJ1-1,TRBV29-1,CSVEEWTGRTEDLF,TGCAGCGTTGAAGAATGGACAGGGAGGACTGAAGATCTCTTT
NA,NA,TRBJ2-7,TRBV4-1,CANSQGPARGVAYEEYF,TGCGCCAACAGCCAAGGTCCCGCCAGGGGAGTAGCCTACGAGGAGTACTTC
NA,TRBD2,TRBJ2-7,TRBV6-5,CACKGGASGDAYEQYF,TGTGCCTGCAAGGGGGGTGCTAGCGGGGATGCCTACGAGCAATACTTC
few,NA,TRBJ1-2,TRBV29-1,CIVRDLYGYTF,TGCATCGTTAGGGACCTTTATGGCTACACCTTC
NA,NA,TRBJ2-3,TRBV5-1,CASRLSGDGPALPITGTQYF,TGTGCCAGCAGACTTTCAGGGGACGGCCCTGCGCTGCCCATCACAGGTACGCAGTATTTT
NA,NA,TRBJ1-2,TRBV4-1,CASSQDAGSCGYTF,TGTGCCAGCAGCCAAGATGCAGGGAGCTGTGGCTACACCTTC
NA,NA,TRBJ2-6,TRBV10-2,CAGSTNLDSGANVLTF,TGCGCCGGCAGTACCAATCTTGACTCTGGGGCCAACGTCCTGACTTTC
NA,TRBD2,TRBJ2-3,TRBV6-5,CVSNPGLAGTDSQYF,TGTGTCAGCAACCCAGGACTAGCGGGAACAGATTCGCAGTATTTC
NA,TRBD1,TRBJ1-1,TRBV6-2/TRBV6-3,CASSYSRDRMKTGAFF,TGTGCCAGCAGTTACTCGAGGGACAGGATGAAGACTGGAGCTTTCTTT
NA,NA,TRBJ2-3,TRBV7-8,CANSSTGGGYSYTQYF,TGTGCCAACAGCTCAACAGGGGGGGGATATTCGTATACGCAGTATTTT
NA,NA,TRBJ1-2,TRBV4-1,CAGSQTGGEGDYGYTF,TGCGCCGGCAGCCAAACAGGTGGGGAGGGGGACTATGGCTACACCTTC
once,NA,TRBJ1-4,TRBV9,CASNSQESNEKLFF,TGTGCCAGCAACTCGCAGGAGTCTAATGAAAAACTGTTTTTT
NA,NA,TRBJ2-5,TRBV28,CATSNPGLQEETQYF,TGTGCCACCAGTAATCCCGGGTTACAGGAAGAGACCCAGTACTTC
NA,NA,TRBJ1-6,TRBV11-1,CAISRTLVSSPHF,TGCGCCATCAGCCGGACACTGGTTTCATCCCCCCACTTT